The clone carrying this T cell receptor (beta chain) was observed a handful of times. Its matching antigen is unknown. It is unclear where the CDR3 begins or ends on the DNA, so no DNA is shown, and the CDR3 is as TCRdb lists it. Individual cDNA molecules each received unique molecular identifiers attached to them. MiXCR was run by TCRdb on the 5' RACE reads, yielding one entry per CDR3 protein. The sample shows tens of thousands of distinct CDR3 sequences, roughly 9.4% of them seen only once. The CDR3 is 15 residues long, ends included. The sample is drawn from a study of early T cells in non-severe SARS-CoV-2 infection. Study at large: Bulk RNA taken from unsorted whole blood was sequenced, leaving chains unpaired. Study-wide findings and caveats: VDJdb matches were skewed toward anti-spike CD8 T cell responses.

The chain carries TRBV21-1 and TRBJ2-2; the table assigns TRBD1, which was not confirmed against the DNA. TRBV21-1 is annotated as a pseudogene. Source: whole blood, taken at baseline. The sequence came from an adult who was a healthcare worker with PCR-confirmed SARS-CoV-2 infection or an uninfected control (not recorded which). This CDR3 is CASSTRQGTPGSCFF.